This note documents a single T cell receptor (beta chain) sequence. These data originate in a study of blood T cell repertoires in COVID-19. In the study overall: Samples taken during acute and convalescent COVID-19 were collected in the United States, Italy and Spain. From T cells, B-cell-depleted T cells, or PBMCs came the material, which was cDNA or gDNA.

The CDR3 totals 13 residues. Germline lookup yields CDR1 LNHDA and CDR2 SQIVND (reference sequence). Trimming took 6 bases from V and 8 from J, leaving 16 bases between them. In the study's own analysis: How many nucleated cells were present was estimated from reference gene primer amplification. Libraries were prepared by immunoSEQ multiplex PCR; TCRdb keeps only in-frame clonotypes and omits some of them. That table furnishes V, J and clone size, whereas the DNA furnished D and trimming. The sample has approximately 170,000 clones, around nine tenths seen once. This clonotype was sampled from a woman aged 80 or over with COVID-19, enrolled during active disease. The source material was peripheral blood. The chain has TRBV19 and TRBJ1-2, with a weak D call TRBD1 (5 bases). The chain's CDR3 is CASSISGTPGYTF. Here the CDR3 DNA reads TGTGCCAGTAGCATATCCGGGACTCCAGGCTACACCTTC.